Below are 19 T cell receptor beta chains sequenced from a single sample in a study of T cell clonotyping in hematopoietic cell transplantation. Data came from immunoSEQ multiplex PCR; TCRdb stores just in-frame clones and leaves some out. The sample holds roughly 4,500 clones; about 20% are singletons and the top ten take about 21%. Sequenced material: PBMCs, taken 180 days after allogeneic stem cell transplant. The source is a male patient in his late teens or twenties who had an allogeneic stem cell transplant, so the T cells may come from the graft donor. Some clones in this sample may be carry-over from other donors' samples.

In its sample, this clone was seen a few times. V and J are TRBV7-6 and TRBJ2-7; D remains ambiguous. The CDR3 extends over 13 amino acids. The germline V gene has CDR1 SGHVS and CDR2 FNYEAQ. Trimming shortened V by 2 bases and J by 7 bases, and 12 bases separated the two germline ends. The CDR3 DNA sequence: TGTGCCAGCAGCTTATCGGAAAAGCTGGAGCAGTACTTC. Protein sequence: CASSLSEKLEQYF.

The J gene is TRBJ2-2, the V gene TRBV29-1; 10 bases fit TRBD1. Looked up from germline, CDR1 is SQVTM and CDR2 is ANQGSEA. V lost 2 bases, J lost 5 bases, and 8 bases stayed unmatched. The CDR3 covers 16 residues. CDR3 protein: CSVESGTGVGTGELFF. The CDR3 DNA reads as TGCAGCGTTGAATCCGGGACAGGGGTAGGGACCGGGGAGCTGTTTTTT.

This clone came up a few times. This chain links TRBV27 with TRBJ2-1, with 7 positions matching TRBD1. Unmatched junction bases numbered 5, after V lost 5 bases and J lost 7 bases. CDR3 length: 13 residues. From germline, CDR1 is MNHEY and CDR2 SMNVEV (reference sequence). CDR3 nucleotide sequence: TGTGCCAGCAGTCCCGGGACAGTAAATGAGCAGTTCTTC. Encoded protein: CASSPGTVNEQFF.

This clone has a handful of counts. V and J are TRBV5-1 and TRBJ1-1; D unclear. V dropped 5 bases and J dropped 1 base, with 9 bases sitting between them. Germline V gene data show CDR1 as SGHRS and CDR2 as YFSETQ. The CDR3 length is 13 residues. CDR3: CASSLSWNTEAFF. CDR3 DNA: TGCGCCAGCAGTTTATCCTGGAACACTGAAGCTTTCTTT.

This clone was picked up a small number of times. The rearrangement joins TRBV30 to TRBJ1-3; tentatively, D is TRBD1 (6 bases). Germline CDR1 is GTSNPN and CDR2 is SVGIG (reference sequence). The germline V and J ends were trimmed by 2 bases and 11 bases, with 16 bases remaining between them. CDR3 size: 13 residues. CDR3 loop: CAWSPGQLRAIYF. As DNA, the CDR3 is TGTGCCTGGAGTCCAGGACAGCTTCGGGCCATATATTTT.

This clone came up a few times. The V gene is TRBV30, the J gene TRBJ1-2; D might be TRBD1 (5 bases). This CDR3 is 14 amino acids long. Germline-derived CDR1 and CDR2 are GTSNPN and SVGIG (reference sequence). V was clipped by 3 bases and J by 1 base, with 12 bases between them. The CDR3 region has the DNA TGTGCCTGGAGAACCTCCCAGGGTAACTATGGCTACACCTTC. As protein: CAWRTSQGNYGYTF.

This clone came up a few times. This chain uses TRBV20-1 with TRBJ2-1; D uncertain. CDR3 length: 10 amino acids. Germline values: CDR1 DFQATT, CDR2 SNEGSKA (reference sequence). Trimming pared 7 bases from V and 6 bases from J, leaving 7 bases between. CDR3 protein: CSVSPNEQFF. CDR3 in DNA: TGCAGTGTCAGCCCCAATGAGCAGTTCTTC.

This clone was seen a handful of times. The chain uses TRBV30 and TRBJ2-5; D is perhaps TRBD2 (5 bases). V shed 7 bases and J shed 5 bases, with 11 bases lying between them. Germline lookup yields CDR1 GTSNPN and CDR2 SVGIG (reference sequence). There are 11 residues in the CDR3. The CDR3 nucleotides read TGTGCCTCACCCCGAGGGGAGACCCAGTACTTC. Protein: CASPRGETQYF.

This clone was seen a few times. The chain carries TRBV6-6 and TRBJ1-5, with D tentatively TRBD1 (5 bases). Trimming left V 7 bases short and J 7 bases short, with 14 bases between. This CDR3 is built from 13 residues. Germline assignment: CDR1 MNHNY and CDR2 SVGAGI (reference sequence). CDR3 residues: CASNQTGGQPQHF. CDR3 coding DNA: TGTGCCAGCAACCAAACCGGGGGACAGCCCCAGCATTTT.

There are a few counts of this clone. The gene calls are TRBV20-1 and TRBJ1-2; D unresolved. Between the trimmed V and J ends, which lost 6 bases and 2 bases, there was a span of 7 bases. Germline CDR1 is DFQATT and CDR2 is SNEGSKA (reference sequence). The CDR3 has 11 amino acids. The CDR3 coding sequence is TGCAGTGCACACAAGAACTATGGCTACACCTTC. Residues: CSAHKNYGYTF.

This clone was seen a handful of times. The rearrangement uses TRBV30 and TRBJ2-5; perhaps TRBD2 as D (6 bases). Germline V gene data show CDR1 as GTSNPN and CDR2 as SVGIG (reference sequence). The CDR3 covers 11 residues. Trimming cost V 7 bases and J 2 bases, with 8 bases left between them. Here the CDR3 DNA reads TGTGCCTCAGGACTACAAGAGACCCAGTACTTC. It translates to CASGLQETQYF.

Details on this clone: Relative to the germline gene, one junction end is altered; a read error may explain this. The chain uses TRBV30 and TRBJ1-5; D is perhaps TRBD1 (5 bases). CDR3 length equals 13 residues. Germline CDR1 reads GTSNPN; CDR2 reads SVGIG (reference sequence). CDR3 in DNA: TGTGCCTGGAGCGCGGGGCTGAATCAGCCTCAGCATTTT. This codes for CAWSAGLNQPQHF.

V and J are TRBV30 and TRBJ1-3; D is uncertain. The length of the CDR3 is 13 residues. V was clipped by 2 bases and J by 8 bases, with 13 bases between them. Per germline, CDR1 GTSNPN and CDR2 SVGIG (reference sequence). Here the CDR3 reads CAWSLTQRDTIYF. CDR3 sequence (DNA): TGTGCCTGGAGTCTGACTCAAAGGGACACCATATATTTT.

This clone was counted between two and nine times. At one end the junction does not follow the germline gene, possibly because of a read error. The chain links TRBV30 to TRBJ1-2; D is unclear. The germline CDR1 and CDR2 sequences are GTSNPN and SVGIG (reference sequence). The CDR3 extends over 11 amino acids. CDR3 sequence: CAWSVAASLFF. CDR3 coding DNA: TGTGCCTGGAGTGTAGCGGCCAGCCTATTCTTC. Complete variable domain (other parts from reference TRBV30 and TRBJ1-2): SQTIHQWPATLVQPVGSPLSLECTVEGTSNPNLYWYRQAAGRGLQLLFYSVGIGQISSEVPQNLSASRPQDRQFILSSKKLLLSDSGFYLCAWSVAASLFFGSGTRLTVV.

The gene calls are TRBV28 and TRBJ2-3, with D perhaps being TRBD1 or TRBD2 (6 bases each). Trimming shortened V by 6 bases and J by 4 bases, and 20 bases separated the two germline ends. Germline lookup yields CDR1 MDHEN and CDR2 SYDVKM. The CDR3 is 16 residues long. DNA for the CDR3: TGTGCCAGCAGGACCCTTTCGGACAGCGGGCCAGATACGCAGTATTTT. This gives the protein CASRTLSDSGPDTQYF. Full variable domain (missing parts from reference TRBV28 and TRBJ2-3): DVKVTQSSRYLVKRTGEKVFLECVQDMDHENMFWYRQDPGLGLRLIYFSYDVKMKEKGDIPEGYSVSREKKERFSLILESASTNQTSMYLCASRTLSDSGPDTQYFGPGTRLTVL.

The CDR3 loop reads CSVPASGTQETQYF. The CDR3 DNA sequence: TGCAGCGTACCCGCTAGCGGAACCCAAGAGACCCAGTACTTC. This chain uses TRBV29-1 with TRBJ2-5; TRBD2 agrees at 7 bases. Looked up from germline, CDR1 is SQVTM and CDR2 is ANQGSEA. V shed 6 bases and J 1 base; nucleotides not matched to a gene: 8. The CDR3 loop spans 14 amino acids.

CDR3 DNA: TGTGCCAGCAGTTCCGAGGGATACGAGCAGTACTTC. Amino acid sequence: CASSSEGYEQYF. The V gene is TRBV7-6, the J gene TRBJ2-5; the D gene is possibly TRBD2 (5 bases). TRBJ2-7 explains the end of the DNA better; the J call may be wrong. This CDR3 is 12 amino acids long. CDR1 is SGHVS and CDR2 is FNYEAQ in the germline V gene.

CDR3 bases: TGTGCCAGTGGACGAGGGAGCTCCTATAATTCACCCCTCCACTTT. It specifies CASGRGSSYNSPLHF. The rearrangement links TRBV9 to TRBJ1-6; D gene uncertain. Trimming removed 8 bases from V and 0 bases from J, with 12 bases in between. This CDR3 spans 15 amino acids. Per the germline V gene, CDR1 is SGDLS and CDR2 is YYNGEE.

This chain links TRBV30 with TRBJ1-2, with 11 bases matching TRBD1. Germline loops: CDR1 GTSNPN, CDR2 SVGIG (reference sequence). V dropped 1 base and J dropped 7; count of bases not matched to a gene: 14. CDR3 length equals 17 residues. The CDR3 loop reads CAWSDRRTGGAIGGYTF. The CDR3 nucleotides read TGTGCCTGGAGTGACCGTAGGACAGGGGGCGCGATAGGTGGCTACACCTTC.